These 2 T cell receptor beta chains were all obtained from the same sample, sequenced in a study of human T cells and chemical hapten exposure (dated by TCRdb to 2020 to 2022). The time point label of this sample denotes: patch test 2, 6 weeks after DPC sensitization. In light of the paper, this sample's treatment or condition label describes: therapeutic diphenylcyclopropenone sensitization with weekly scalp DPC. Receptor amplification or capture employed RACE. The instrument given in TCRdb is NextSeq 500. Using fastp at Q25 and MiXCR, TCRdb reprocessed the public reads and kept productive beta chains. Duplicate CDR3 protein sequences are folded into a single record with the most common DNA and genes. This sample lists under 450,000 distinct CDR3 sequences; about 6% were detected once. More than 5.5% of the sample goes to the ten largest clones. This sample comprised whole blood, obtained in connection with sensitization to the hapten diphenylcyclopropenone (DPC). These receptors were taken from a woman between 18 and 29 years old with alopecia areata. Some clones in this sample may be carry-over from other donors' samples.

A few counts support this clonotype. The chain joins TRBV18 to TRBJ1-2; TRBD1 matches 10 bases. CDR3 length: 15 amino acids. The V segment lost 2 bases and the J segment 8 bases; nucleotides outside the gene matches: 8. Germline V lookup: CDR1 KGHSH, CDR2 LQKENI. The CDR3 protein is CASSPFPGTGDGYTF. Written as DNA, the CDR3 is TGTGCCAGCTCACCATTTCCCGGGACAGGGGACGGCTACACCTTC.

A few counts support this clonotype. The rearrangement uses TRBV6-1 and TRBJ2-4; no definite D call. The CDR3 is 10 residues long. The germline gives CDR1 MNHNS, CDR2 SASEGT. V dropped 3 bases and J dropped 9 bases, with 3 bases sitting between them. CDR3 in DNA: TGTGCCAGCAGTGAGGGCATTCAGTACTTC. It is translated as CASSEGIQYF.